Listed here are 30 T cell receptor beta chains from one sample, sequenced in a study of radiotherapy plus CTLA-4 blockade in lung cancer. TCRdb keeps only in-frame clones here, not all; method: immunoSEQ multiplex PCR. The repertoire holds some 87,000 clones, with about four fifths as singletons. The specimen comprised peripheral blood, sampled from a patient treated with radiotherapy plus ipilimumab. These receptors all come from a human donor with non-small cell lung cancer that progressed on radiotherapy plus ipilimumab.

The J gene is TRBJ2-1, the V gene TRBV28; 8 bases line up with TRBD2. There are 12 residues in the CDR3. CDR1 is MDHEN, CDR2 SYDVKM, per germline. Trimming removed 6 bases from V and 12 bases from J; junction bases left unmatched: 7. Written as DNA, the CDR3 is TGTGCCAGCAGCCCGACTAGCGCCCTGCAGTTCTTC. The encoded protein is CASSPTSALQFF.

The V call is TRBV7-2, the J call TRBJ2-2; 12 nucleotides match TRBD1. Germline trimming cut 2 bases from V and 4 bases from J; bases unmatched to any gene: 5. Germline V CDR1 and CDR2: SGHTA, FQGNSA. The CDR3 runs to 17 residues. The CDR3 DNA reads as TGTGCCAGCAGCTTATATCCGGGACAGGGGGCCACCGGGGAGCTGTTTTTT. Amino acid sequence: CASSLYPGQGATGELFF.

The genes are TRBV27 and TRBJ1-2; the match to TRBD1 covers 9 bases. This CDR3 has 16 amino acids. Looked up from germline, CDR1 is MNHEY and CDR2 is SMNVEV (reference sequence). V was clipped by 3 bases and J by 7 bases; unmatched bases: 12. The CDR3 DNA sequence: TGTGCCAGCAGTTTTGGTACCGGGACAGGGTACGCTGGCTACACCTTC. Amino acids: CASSFGTGTGYAGYTF.

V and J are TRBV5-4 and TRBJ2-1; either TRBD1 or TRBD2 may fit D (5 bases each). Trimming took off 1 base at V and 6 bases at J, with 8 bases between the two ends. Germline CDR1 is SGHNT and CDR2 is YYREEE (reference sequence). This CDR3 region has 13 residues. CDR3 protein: CASSLRGANEQFF. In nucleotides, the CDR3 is TGTGCCAGCAGCTTGAGAGGGGCCAATGAGCAGTTCTTC. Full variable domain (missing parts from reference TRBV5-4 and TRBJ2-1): ETGVTQSPTHLIKTRGQQVTLRCSSQSGHNTVSWYQQALGQGPQFIFQYYREEENGRGNFPPRFSGLQFPNYSSELNVNALELDDSALYLCASSLRGANEQFFGPGTRLTVL.

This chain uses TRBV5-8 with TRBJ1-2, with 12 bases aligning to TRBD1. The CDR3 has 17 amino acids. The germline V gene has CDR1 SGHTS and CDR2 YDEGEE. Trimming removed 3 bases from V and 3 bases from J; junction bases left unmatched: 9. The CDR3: CASSSSGTGGTDYGYTF. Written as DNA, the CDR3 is TGTGCCAGCAGCTCTTCCGGGACAGGGGGCACGGACTATGGCTACACCTTC.

Written as DNA, the CDR3 is TGTGCCAGAAGCTGGGTTGGGGAAGATGGGGCTGAGCAGTTCTTC. Its protein product is CARSWVGEDGAEQFF. The chain couples TRBV5-3 to TRBJ2-1; D might be TRBD1 (5 bases). TRBV5-3 falls under the ORF class, with uncertain function. The CDR3 contains 15 residues. V lost 3 bases to trimming and J lost 9 bases, with 19 bases between them.

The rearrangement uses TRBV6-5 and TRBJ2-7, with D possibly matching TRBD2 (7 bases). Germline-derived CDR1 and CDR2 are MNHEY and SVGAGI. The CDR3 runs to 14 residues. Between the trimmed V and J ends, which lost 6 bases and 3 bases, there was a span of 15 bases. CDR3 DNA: TGTGCCAGCAGGAAGGGGGGGCTGGACTACGAGCAGTACTTC. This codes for CASRKGGLDYEQYF.

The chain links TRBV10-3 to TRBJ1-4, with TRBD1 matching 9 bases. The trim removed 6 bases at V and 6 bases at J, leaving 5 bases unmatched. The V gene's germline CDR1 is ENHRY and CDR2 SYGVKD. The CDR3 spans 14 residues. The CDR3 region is CAIRPDRGDEKLFF. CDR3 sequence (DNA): TGTGCCATCAGACCCGACAGGGGGGATGAAAAACTGTTTTTT.

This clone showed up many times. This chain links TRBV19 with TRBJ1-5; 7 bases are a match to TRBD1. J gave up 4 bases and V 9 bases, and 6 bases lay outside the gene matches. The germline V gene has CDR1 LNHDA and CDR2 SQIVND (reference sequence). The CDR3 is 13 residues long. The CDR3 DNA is TGTGCCAGCCGACAGGGCCTGAATCAGCCCCAGCATTTT. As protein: CASRQGLNQPQHF.

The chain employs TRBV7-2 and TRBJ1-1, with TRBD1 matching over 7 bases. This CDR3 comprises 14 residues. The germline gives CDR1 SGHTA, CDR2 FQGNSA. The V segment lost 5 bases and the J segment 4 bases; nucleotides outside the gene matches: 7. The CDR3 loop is CASSLQGGTTEAFF. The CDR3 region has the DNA TGTGCCAGCAGCCTCCAGGGGGGGACCACTGAAGCTTTCTTT.

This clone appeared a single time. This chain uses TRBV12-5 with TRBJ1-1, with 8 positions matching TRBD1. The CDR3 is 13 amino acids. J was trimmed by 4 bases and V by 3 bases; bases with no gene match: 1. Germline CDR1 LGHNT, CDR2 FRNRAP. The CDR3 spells CASGFQGATEAFF. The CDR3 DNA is TGTGCTAGTGGTTTCCAGGGGGCCACTGAAGCTTTCTTT.

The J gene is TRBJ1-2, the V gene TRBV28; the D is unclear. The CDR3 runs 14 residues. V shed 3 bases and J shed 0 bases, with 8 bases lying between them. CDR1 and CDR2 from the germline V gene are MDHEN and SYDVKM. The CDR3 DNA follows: TGTGCCAGCAGTTTTGACGCACCTAACTATGGCTACACCTTC. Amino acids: CASSFDAPNYGYTF.

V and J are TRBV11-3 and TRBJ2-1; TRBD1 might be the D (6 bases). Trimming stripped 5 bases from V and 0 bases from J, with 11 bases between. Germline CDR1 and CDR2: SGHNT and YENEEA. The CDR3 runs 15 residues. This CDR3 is CASSPEGGSYNEQFF. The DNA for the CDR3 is TGTGCCAGCAGCCCTGAAGGGGGCTCCTACAATGAGCAGTTCTTC.

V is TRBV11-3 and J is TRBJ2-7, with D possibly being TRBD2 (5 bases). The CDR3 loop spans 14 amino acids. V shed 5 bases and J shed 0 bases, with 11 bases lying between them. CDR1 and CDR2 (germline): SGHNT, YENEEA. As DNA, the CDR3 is TGTGCCAGCAGCCCAGAGGGCAACTCCTACGAGCAGTACTTC. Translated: CASSPEGNSYEQYF.

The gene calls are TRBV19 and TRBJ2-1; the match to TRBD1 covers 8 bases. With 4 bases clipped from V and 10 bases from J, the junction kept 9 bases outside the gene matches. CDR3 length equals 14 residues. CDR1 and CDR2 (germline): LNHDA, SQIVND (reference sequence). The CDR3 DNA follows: TGTGCCAGTAGTACCCAGGGGGCGGTTTCGGAGCAGTTCTTC. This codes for CASSTQGAVSEQFF.

CDR3 amino acids: CASSLEVYGYTF. For the CDR3, the DNA is TGTGCCAGCAGCTTGGAGGTTTATGGCTACACCTTC. This chain joins TRBV5-6 and TRBJ1-2; D is ambiguous. CDR1 SGHDT and CDR2 YYEEEE come from the germline V gene. Trimming stripped 0 bases from V and 5 bases from J, with 5 bases between. This CDR3 comprises 12 residues.

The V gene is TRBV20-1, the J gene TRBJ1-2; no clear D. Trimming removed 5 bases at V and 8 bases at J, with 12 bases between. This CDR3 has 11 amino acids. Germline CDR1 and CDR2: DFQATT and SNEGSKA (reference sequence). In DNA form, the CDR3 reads TGCAGTGCTTCCCCCACAGAAGGCTACACCTTC. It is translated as CSASPTEGYTF.

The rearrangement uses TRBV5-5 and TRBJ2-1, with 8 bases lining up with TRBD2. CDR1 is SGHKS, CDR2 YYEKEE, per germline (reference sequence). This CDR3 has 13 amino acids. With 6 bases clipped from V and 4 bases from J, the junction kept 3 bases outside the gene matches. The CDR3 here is CASKAGVYNEQFF. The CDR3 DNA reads TGTGCCAGCAAAGCGGGGGTATACAATGAGCAGTTCTTC.

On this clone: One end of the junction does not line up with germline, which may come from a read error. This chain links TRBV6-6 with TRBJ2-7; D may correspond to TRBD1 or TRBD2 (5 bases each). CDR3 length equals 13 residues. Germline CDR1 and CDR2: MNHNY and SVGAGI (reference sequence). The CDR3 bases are TGTGCCAGCAGTAACTCGGGGCCTAATTACCAGTACTTC. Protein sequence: CASSNSGPNYQYF.

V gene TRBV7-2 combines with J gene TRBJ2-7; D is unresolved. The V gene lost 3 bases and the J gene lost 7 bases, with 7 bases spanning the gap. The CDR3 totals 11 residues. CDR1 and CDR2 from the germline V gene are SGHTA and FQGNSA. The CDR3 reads CASSFAREQYF. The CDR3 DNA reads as TGTGCCAGCAGCTTTGCCCGGGAGCAGTACTTC.

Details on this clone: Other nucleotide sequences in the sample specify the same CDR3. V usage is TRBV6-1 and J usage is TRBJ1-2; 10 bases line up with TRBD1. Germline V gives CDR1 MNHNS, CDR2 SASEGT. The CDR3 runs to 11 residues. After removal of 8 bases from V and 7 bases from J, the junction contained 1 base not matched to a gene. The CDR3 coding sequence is TGTGCCAGCCGGGACAGGGGTGGCTACACCTTC. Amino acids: CASRDRGGYTF.

CDR3 region: CASSFSGLSNQPQHF. As DNA, the CDR3 is TGTGCCAGCAGCTTTTCGGGTCTGAGCAATCAGCCCCAGCATTTT. The chain couples TRBV7-9 to TRBJ1-5, with D unresolved. CDR1 is SEHNR, CDR2 FQNEAQ, per germline (reference sequence). Trimming removed 3 bases at V and 1 base at J, with 10 bases between. This CDR3 spans 15 amino acids.

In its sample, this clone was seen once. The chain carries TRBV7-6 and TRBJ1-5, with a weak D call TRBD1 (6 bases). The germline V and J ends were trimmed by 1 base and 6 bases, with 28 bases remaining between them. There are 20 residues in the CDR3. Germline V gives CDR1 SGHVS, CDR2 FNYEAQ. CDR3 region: CASSLGAGSRAEGTSQPQHF. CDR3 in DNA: TGTGCCAGCAGCTTAGGCGCGGGATCGCGGGCGGAGGGGACATCTCAGCCCCAGCATTTT.

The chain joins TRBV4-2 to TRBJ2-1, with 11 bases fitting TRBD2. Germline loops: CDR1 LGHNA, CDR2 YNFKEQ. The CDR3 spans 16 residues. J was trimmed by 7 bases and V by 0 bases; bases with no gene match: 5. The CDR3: CASSQDTSGSGNEQFF. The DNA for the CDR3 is TGTGCCAGCAGCCAAGATACTAGCGGGAGTGGTAATGAGCAGTTCTTC.

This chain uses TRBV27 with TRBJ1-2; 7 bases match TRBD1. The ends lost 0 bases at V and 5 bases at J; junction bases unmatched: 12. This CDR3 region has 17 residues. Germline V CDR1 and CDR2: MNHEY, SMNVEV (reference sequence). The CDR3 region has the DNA TGTGCCAGCAGTTTATCGGCCCCGACAGGGAGAATATATGGCTACACCTTC. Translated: CASSLSAPTGRIYGYTF.

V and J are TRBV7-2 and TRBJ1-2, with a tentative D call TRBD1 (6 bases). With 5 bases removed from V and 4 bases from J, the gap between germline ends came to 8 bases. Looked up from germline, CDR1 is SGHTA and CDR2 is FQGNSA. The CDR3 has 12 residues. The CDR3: CASSLQGYGYTF. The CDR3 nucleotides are TGTGCCAGCAGCCTACAGGGCTATGGCTACACCTTC.

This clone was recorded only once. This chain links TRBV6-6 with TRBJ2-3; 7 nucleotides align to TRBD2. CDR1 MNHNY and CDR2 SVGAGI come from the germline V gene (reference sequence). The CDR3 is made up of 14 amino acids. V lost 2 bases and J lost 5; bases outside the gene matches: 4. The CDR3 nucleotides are TGTGCCAGCAGTTACGGAGCGGGGCAAGATACGCAGTATTTT. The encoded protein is CASSYGAGQDTQYF.

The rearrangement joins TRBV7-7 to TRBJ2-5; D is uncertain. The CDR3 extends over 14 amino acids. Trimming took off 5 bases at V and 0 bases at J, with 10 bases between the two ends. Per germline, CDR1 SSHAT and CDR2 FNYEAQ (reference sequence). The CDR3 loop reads CASSKSGYQETQYF. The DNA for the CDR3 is TGTGCCAGCAGCAAATCCGGGTACCAAGAGACCCAGTACTTC.

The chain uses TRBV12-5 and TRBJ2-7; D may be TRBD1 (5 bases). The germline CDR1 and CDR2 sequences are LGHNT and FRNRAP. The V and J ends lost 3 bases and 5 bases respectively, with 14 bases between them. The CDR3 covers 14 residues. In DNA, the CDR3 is TGTGCTAGTGGTTTCGGACACCTAAATGACGAGCAGTACTTC. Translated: CASGFGHLNDEQYF.

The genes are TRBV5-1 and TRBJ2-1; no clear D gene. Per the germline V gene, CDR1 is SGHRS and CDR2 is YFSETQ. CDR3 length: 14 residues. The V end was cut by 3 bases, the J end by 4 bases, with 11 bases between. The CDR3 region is CASSSESVYNEQFF. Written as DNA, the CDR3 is TGCGCCAGCAGCTCCGAGTCCGTTTACAATGAGCAGTTCTTC.